This T cell receptor beta chain was recorded in a study of blood T cell repertoires in COVID-19. For the study at large: PBMCs, B-cell-depleted T cells, or T cells provided the cDNA or gDNA that made up the material.

Profiling relied on immunoSEQ multiplex PCR, and the TCRdb table lists in-frame clones only, not all of them. The profile shows around 330,000 clones, 75% to 90% of them singletons. This clone was detected a few times. Participant ages covered about 18 to 100 years across about 22 US areas. The CDR3 loop spans 15 amino acids. Germline values: CDR1 LNHDA, CDR2 SQIVND (reference sequence). Trimming took off 4 bases at V and 0 bases at J, with 9 bases between the two ends. This rearrangement joins TRBV19 to TRBJ2-2; maybe TRBD2 (6 bases). The sequencing input was PBMCs or T cells enriched from blood (not recorded which). The source is a woman younger than 45 who had been exposed to COVID-19. CDR3 bases: TGTGCCAGTAGTACCCCGGGGGCGAACACCGGGGAGCTGTTTTTT. It is translated as CASSTPGANTGELFF. The complete variable domain, with remaining parts taken from reference TRBV19 and TRBJ2-2, reads DGGITQSPKYLFRKEGQNVTLSCEQNLNHDAMYWYRQDPGQGLRLIYYSQIVNDFQKGDIAEGYSVSREKKESFPLTVTSAQKNPTAFYLCASSTPGANTGELFFGEGSRLTVL.